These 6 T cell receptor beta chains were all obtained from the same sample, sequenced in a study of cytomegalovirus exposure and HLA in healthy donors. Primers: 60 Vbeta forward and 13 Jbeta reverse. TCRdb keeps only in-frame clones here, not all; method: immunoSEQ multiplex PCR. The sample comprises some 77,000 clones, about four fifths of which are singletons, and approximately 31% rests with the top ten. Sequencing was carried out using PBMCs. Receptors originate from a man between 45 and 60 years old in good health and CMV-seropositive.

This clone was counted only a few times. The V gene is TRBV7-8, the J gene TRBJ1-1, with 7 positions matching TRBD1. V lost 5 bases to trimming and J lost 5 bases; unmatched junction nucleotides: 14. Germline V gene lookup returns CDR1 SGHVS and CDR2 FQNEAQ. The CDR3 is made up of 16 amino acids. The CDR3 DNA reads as TGTGCCAGCAGCCCGTGGGGGTTGAGGGGGCATACTGAAGCTTTCTTT. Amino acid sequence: CASSPWGLRGHTEAFF.

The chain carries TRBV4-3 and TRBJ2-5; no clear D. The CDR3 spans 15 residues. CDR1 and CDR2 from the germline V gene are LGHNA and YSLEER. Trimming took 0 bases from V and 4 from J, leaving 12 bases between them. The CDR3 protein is CASSQDLSLRETQYF. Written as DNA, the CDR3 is TGCGCCAGCAGCCAAGATTTGAGTTTGCGAGAGACCCAGTACTTC.

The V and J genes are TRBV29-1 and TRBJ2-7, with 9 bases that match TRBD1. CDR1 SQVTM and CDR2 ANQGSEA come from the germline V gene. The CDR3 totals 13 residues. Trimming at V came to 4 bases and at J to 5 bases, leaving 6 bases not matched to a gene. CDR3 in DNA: TGCAGCGTTGGGACAGGGGAAGGAAACGAGCAGTACTTC. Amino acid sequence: CSVGTGEGNEQYF.

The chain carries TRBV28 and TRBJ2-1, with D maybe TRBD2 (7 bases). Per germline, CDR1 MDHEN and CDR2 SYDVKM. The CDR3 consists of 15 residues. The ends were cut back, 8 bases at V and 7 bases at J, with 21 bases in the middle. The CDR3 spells CASPPVGGAQNEQFF. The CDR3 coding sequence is TGTGCCAGCCCACCAGTAGGGGGGGCGCAAAATGAGCAGTTCTTC.

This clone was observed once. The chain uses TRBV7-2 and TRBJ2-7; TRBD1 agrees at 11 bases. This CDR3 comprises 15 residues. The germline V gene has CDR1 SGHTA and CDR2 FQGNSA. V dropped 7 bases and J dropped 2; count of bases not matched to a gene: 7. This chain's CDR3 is CASTAGTGGTYEQYF. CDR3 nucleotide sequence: TGTGCCAGCACCGCCGGGACAGGGGGTACCTACGAGCAGTACTTC.

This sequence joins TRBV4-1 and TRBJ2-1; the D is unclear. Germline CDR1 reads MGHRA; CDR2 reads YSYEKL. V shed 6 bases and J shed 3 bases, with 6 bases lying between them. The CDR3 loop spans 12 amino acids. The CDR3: CASRDNYNEQFF. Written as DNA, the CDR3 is TGCGCCAGCAGAGACAACTACAATGAGCAGTTCTTC.